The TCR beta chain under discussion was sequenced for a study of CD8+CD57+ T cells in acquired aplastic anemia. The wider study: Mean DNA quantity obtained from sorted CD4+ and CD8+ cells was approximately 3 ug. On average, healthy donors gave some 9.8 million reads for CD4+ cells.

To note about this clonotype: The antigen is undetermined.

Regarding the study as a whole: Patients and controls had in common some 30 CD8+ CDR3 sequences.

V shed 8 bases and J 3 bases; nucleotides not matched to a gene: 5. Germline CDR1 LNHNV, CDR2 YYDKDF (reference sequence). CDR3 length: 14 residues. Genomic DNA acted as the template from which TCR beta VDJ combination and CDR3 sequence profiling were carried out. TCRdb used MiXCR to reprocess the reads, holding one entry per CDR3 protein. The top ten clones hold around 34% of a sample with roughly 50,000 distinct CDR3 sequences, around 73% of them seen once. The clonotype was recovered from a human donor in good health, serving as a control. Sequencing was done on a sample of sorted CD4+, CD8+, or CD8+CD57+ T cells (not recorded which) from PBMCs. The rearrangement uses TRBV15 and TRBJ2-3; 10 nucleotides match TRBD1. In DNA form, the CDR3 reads TGTGCCACCGCATGGACAGGGGGAACAGATACGCAGTATTTT. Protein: CATAWTGGTDTQYF.